The present T cell receptor (beta chain) was sequenced within a study of vaccination effects on CD4 cells after COVID-19. Broader study findings: Pronounced clonal contraction occurred in clones induced by infection and by vaccine late after vaccination.

The CDR3 consists of 18 residues. To note about this clone: The antigen remains undetermined.

The table came from immunoSEQ multiplex PCR; TCRdb's copy has only in-frame clones and leaves some out. The profile shows 55,000 to 80,000 clones, about four fifths of them singletons. Viral peptide pools were used in the ViraFEST assay to expand antigen-specific CD4+ T cells, and sequencing came afterward. Culture lasted roughly 9 days before CD4+ T cell isolation. Nucleocapsid antibodies were negative in the vaccine recipients, who had never had SARS-CoV-2 infection. With roughly 10 ug/ml peptides and 10 IU/ml IL-2, 2 million or so PBMC per well were cultured. Half-medium replacement with IL-2 medium occurred on days 3 and 7.

Sample: CD4+ T cells from PBMCs cultured with SARS-CoV-2 spike peptides, taken before COVID-19 vaccination. The chain employs TRBV12-2 and TRBJ2-4; the table's D call, TRBD2, was not checked against the DNA. TRBV12-2 is a pseudogene segment. The receptor was isolated from a human donor who received a COVID-19 vaccine. The CDR3 region has the DNA TGTGCAAGTCGCTTAGTAAGTCTAGCGGGGGGGCCCAAAAACATTCAGTACTTC. Translation: CASRLVSLAGGPKNIQYF.